The 8 T cell receptor beta chains presented below share a single source sample, sequenced in a study of blood T cell repertoires in COVID-19. Here immunoSEQ multiplex PCR was the method, and the copy in TCRdb shows in-frame clones only, minus some. Here the sample spans under 200,000 clones, approximately 86% being singletons. Sequencing was performed on peripheral blood. Receptor source: a man aged 50-60 years with active or convalescent COVID-19.

This clone was detected a few times. V and J are TRBV5-1 and TRBJ2-2; TRBD2 matches 11 bases. CDR3 length: 16 amino acids. The J segment lost 4 bases and the V segment lost 2 bases, leaving 4 bases of the junction unmatched. Germline values: CDR1 SGHRS, CDR2 YFSETQ. The CDR3 bases are TGCGCCAGCAGCTTCGGGACTAGCGGTTTCACCGGGGAGCTGTTTTTT. Encoded protein: CASSFGTSGFTGELFF.

The V gene is TRBV18, the J gene TRBJ1-1, with 10 bases lining up with TRBD1. The CDR3 sequence is 15 residues long. Germline trimming cut 4 bases from V and 5 bases from J; bases unmatched to any gene: 7. The germline CDR1 and CDR2 sequences are KGHSH and LQKENI. Written as DNA, the CDR3 is TGTGCCAGCTCACTAAGGACAGGGGGTTTAACTGAAGCTTTCTTT. Translation gives CASSLRTGGLTEAFF.

This rearrangement joins TRBV2 to TRBJ2-1; D possibly corresponds to TRBD1 (6 bases). Per germline, CDR1 SNHLY and CDR2 FYNNEI. This CDR3 has 15 amino acids. The ends were cut back, 4 bases at V and 1 base at J, with 11 bases in the middle. DNA for the CDR3: TGTGCCAGCAGTGTCTCCCAGGGGTCCTACAATGAGCAGTTCTTC. This sequence encodes CASSVSQGSYNEQFF.

This chain joins TRBV24-1 and TRBJ1-4; D unclear. The V end was cut by 3 bases, the J end by 5 bases, with 12 bases between. Germline values: CDR1 KGHDR, CDR2 SFDVKD. The CDR3 covers 15 residues. The DNA for the CDR3 is TGTGCCACCAGTGATCGGGAGCCAGGAAATGAAAAACTGTTTTTT. Protein sequence: CATSDREPGNEKLFF.

The genes are TRBV9 and TRBJ2-7; TRBD2 agrees at 13 bases. The CDR3 is 15 amino acids. V lost 3 bases and J lost 2; bases outside the gene matches: 2. Germline lookup yields CDR1 SGDLS and CDR2 YYNGEE. CDR3 DNA sequence: TGTGCCAGCAGCGGACTAGCGGGAGGTACCTACGAGCAGTACTTC. It is translated as CASSGLAGGTYEQYF. Full variable domain (outside the CDR3, taken from reference TRBV9 and TRBJ2-7): DSGVTQTPKHLITATGQRVTLRCSPRSGDLSVYWYQQSLDQGLQFLIQYYNGEERAKGNILERFSAQQFPDLHSELNLSSLELGDSALYFCASSGLAGGTYEQYFGPGTRLTVT.

The V and J genes are TRBV5-6 and TRBJ1-2; 7 bases are a match to TRBD1. After removal of 4 bases from V and 7 bases from J, the junction contained 10 bases not matched to a gene. Germline CDR1 and CDR2: SGHDT and YYEEEE. The CDR3 is made up of 14 amino acids. The CDR3, as DNA: TGTGCCAGCAGCATTGACAGGGCCCCGGGTGGCTACACCTTC. Translating it yields CASSIDRAPGGYTF.

The rearrangement uses TRBV18 and TRBJ1-5; 7 bases line up with TRBD1. Germline lookup yields CDR1 KGHSH and CDR2 LQKENI. V dropped 5 bases and J dropped 0; count of bases not matched to a gene: 4. The CDR3 spans 15 residues. The CDR3 region is CASSATGDSNQPQHF. The DNA for the CDR3 is TGTGCCAGCTCAGCAACAGGGGATAGCAATCAGCCCCAGCATTTT. Together with reference TRBV18 and TRBJ1-5, the CDR3 gives the full variable domain: NAGVMQNPRHLVRRRGQEARLRCSPMKGHSHVYWYRQLPEEGLKFMVYLQKENIIDESGMPKERFSAEFPKEGPSILRIQQVVRGDSAAYFCASSATGDSNQPQHFGDGTRLSIL.

This clone was seen a single time. The CDR3 region is CASSDYLSGSQETQYF. DNA for the CDR3: TGTGCCAGCAGTGATTATCTTTCGGGGTCCCAAGAGACCCAGTACTTC. The gene calls are TRBV25-1 and TRBJ2-5; D may be TRBD2 (5 bases). The germline gives CDR1 MGHDK, CDR2 SYGVNS. V was trimmed by 3 bases and J by 1 base, leaving 15 bases between them. The CDR3 spans 16 residues.